The clone carrying this TCR beta chain was seen a handful of times. What it recognizes is unknown. These data belong to a study of cytomegalovirus exposure and HLA in healthy donors. Overall study findings and caveats: A cluster of highly shared sequence variants was likely a sequencing artifact. Versus the roughly 700-donor mean, an Asian-associated ancestry cluster reportedly showed fewer N-insertions in a later analysis.

V was trimmed by 4 bases and J by 1 base, leaving 17 bases between them. CDR3 size: 16 residues. Germline-derived CDR1 and CDR2 are SGHKS and YYEKEE (reference sequence). The PCR made use of 60 Vbeta and 13 Jbeta primers. Using immunoSEQ multiplex PCR, the repertoire was profiled, and TCRdb retains in-frame clones only, with some absent. The sample holds more than 150,000 clones; less than 80% are singletons and the top ten take roughly 1.5%. This clonotype originated in a man between 18 and 29 years old in good health and CMV-seronegative. This chain links TRBV5-5 with TRBJ1-1; possibly TRBD1 for D (5 bases). The sample comprised PBMCs. CDR3 in DNA: TGTGCCAGCAGCGTAGATATCGGAGGGACGAACACTGAAGCTTTCTTT. Amino acids: CASSVDIGGTNTEAFF.